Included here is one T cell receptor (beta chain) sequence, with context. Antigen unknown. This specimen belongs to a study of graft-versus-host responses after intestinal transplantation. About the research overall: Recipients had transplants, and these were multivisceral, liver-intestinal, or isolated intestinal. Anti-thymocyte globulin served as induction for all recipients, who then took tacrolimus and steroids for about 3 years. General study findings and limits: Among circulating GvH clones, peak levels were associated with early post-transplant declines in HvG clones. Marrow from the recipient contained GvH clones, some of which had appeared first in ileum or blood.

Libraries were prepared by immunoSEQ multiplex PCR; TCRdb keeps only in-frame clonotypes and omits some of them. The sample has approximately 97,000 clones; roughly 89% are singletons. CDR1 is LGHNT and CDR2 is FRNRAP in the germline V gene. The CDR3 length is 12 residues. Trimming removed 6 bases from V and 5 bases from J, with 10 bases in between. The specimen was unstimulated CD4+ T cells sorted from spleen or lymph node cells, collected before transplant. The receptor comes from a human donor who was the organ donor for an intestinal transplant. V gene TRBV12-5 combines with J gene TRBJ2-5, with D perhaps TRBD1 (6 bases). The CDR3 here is CASGRGTETQYF. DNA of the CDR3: TGTGCTAGTGGGAGGGGGACCGAGACCCAGTACTTC. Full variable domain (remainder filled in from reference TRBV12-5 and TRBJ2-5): DARVTQTPRHKVTEMGQEVTMRCQPILGHNTVFWYRQTMMQGLELLAYFRNRAPLDDSGMPKDRFSAEMPDATLATLKIQPSEPRDSAVYFCASGRGTETQYFGPGTRLLVL.